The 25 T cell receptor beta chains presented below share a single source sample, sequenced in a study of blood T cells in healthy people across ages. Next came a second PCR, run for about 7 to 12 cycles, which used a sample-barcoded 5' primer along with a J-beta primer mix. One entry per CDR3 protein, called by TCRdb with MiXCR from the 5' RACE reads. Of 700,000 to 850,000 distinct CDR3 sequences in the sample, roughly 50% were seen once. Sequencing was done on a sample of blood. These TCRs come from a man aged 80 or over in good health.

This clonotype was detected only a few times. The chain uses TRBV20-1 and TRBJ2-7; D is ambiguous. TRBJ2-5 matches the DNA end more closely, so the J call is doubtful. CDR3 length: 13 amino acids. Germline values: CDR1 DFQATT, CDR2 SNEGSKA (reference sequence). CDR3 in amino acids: CSAPVLLGETQYF. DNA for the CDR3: TGCAGTGCCCCGGTTCTTCTTGGGGAGACCCAGTACTTC.

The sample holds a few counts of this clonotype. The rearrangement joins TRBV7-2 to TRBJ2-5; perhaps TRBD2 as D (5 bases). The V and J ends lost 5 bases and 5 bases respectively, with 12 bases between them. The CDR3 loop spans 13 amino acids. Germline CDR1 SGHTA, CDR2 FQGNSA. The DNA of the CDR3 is TGTGCCAGCAGCCCCGGGATGCGGGAGACCCAGTACTTC. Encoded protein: CASSPGMRETQYF.

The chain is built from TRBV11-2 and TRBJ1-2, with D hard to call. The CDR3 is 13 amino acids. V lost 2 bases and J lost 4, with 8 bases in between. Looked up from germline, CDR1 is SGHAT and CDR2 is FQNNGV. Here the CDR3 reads CASSLRPTYGYTF. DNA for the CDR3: TGTGCCAGCAGCTTACGGCCCACCTATGGCTACACCTTC.

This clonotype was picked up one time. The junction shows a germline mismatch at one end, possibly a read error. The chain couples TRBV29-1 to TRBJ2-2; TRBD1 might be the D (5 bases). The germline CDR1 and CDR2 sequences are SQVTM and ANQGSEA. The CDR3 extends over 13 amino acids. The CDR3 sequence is CCVVGASTGELFF. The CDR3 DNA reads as TGCTGCGTTGTTGGGGCGAGCACCGGGGAGCTGTTTTTT.

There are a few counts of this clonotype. The CDR3 nucleotides read TGTGCCAGCAGTCACCTGACAGGAGGGCGCACAGATACGCAGTATTTT. This gives the protein CASSHLTGGRTDTQYF. V is TRBV27 and J is TRBJ2-3; perhaps D is TRBD1 or TRBD2 (6 bases each). The CDR3 is 16 amino acids. V lost 5 bases, J lost 1 base, and 16 bases lay in between. Germline lookup yields CDR1 MNHEY and CDR2 SMNVEV (reference sequence).

This chain's CDR3 is CASSLGLAAYGYTF. DNA of the CDR3: TGCGCCAGCAGCTTGGGGCTCGCTGCCTATGGCTACACCTTC. The chain couples TRBV5-1 to TRBJ1-2; D remains ambiguous. V was clipped by 0 bases and J by 4 bases, with 10 bases between them. From germline, CDR1 is SGHRS and CDR2 YFSETQ. The CDR3 totals 14 residues. Variable domain in full (rest from reference TRBV5-1 and TRBJ1-2): KAGVTQTPRYLIKTRGQQVTLSCSPISGHRSVSWYQQTPGQGLQFLFEYFSETQRNKGNFPGRFSGRQFSNSRSEMNVSTLELGDSALYLCASSLGLAAYGYTFGSGTRLTVV.

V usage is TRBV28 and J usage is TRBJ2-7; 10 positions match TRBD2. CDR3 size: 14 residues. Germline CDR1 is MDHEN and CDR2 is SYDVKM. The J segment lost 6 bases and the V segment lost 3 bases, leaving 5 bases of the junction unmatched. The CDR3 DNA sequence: TGTGCCAGCAGTTTGTCTAGCGGGAGTACCGAGCAGTACTTC. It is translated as CASSLSSGSTEQYF.

The DNA of the CDR3 is TGCGCCAGCAGCCAGCCCGGACTAGCGGGAGGGCGGTTCGAGCAGTACTTC. Translation gives CASSQPGLAGGRFEQYF. V and J are TRBV4-1 and TRBJ2-7, with 15 nucleotides matching TRBD2. Germline CDR1 and CDR2: MGHRA and YSYEKL. There are 17 residues in the CDR3. Germline trimming cut 3 bases from V and 6 bases from J; bases unmatched to any gene: 9.

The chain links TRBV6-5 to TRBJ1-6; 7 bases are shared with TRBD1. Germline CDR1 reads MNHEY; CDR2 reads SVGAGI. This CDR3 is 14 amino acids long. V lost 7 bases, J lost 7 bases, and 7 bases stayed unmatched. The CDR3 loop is CASTSRGGNSPLHF. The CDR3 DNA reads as TGTGCCAGCACGTCCAGGGGGGGAAATTCACCCCTCCACTTT.

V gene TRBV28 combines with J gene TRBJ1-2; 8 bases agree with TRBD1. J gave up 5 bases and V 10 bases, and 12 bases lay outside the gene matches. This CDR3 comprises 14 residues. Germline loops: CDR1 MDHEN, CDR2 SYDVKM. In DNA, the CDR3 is TGTGCCACCCAGGACGGACAGGGATATTATGGCTACACCTTC. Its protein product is CATQDGQGYYGYTF.

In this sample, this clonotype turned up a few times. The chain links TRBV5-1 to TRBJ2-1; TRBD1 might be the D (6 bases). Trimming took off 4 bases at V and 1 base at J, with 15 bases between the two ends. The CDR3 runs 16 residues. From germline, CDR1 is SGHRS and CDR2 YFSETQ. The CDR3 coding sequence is TGCGCCAGCAGCGAAACCGGGACACTATCCTACAATGAGCAGTTCTTC. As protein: CASSETGTLSYNEQFF. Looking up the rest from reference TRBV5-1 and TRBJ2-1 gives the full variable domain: KAGVTQTPRYLIKTRGQQVTLSCSPISGHRSVSWYQQTPGQGLQFLFEYFSETQRNKGNFPGRFSGRQFSNSRSEMNVSTLELGDSALYLCASSETGTLSYNEQFFGPGTRLTVL.

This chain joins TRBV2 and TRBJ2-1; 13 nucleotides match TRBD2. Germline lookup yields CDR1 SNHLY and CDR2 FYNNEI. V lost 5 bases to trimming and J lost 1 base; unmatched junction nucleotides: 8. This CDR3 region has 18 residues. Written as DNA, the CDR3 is TGTGCCAGCAGTTCTACTAGCGGGAGGGCCGGTTCCTACAATGAGCAGTTCTTC. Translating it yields CASSSTSGRAGSYNEQFF.

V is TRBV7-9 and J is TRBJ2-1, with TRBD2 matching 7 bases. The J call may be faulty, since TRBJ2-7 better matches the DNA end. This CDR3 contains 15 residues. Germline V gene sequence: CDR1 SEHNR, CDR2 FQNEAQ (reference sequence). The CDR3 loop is CASSLLVGGRYEQYF. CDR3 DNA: TGTGCCAGCAGCTTGCTGGTGGGGGGGAGGTACGAGCAGTACTTC.

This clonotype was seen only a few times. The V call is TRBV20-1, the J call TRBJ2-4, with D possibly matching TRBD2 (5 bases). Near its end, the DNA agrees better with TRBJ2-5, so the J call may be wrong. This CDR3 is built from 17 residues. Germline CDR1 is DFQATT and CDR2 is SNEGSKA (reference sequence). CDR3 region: CSASPQPTGTRQETQYF. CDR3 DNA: TGCAGTGCAAGCCCTCAGCCGACGGGCACTAGACAAGAGACCCAGTACTTC.

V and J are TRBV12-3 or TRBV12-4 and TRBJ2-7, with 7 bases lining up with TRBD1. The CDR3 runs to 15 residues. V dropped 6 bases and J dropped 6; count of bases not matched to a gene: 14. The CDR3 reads CASRSLQGVVGEQYF. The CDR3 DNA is TGTGCCAGCAGGAGCCTTCAGGGGGTTGTAGGCGAGCAGTACTTC.

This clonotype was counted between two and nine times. The CDR3 sequence is CASSYTGSSYEQYF. The DNA of the CDR3 is TGTGCCAGCAGCTATACAGGGAGCTCCTACGAGCAGTACTTC. The genes are TRBV7-6 and TRBJ2-7, with D maybe TRBD1 (6 bases). Trimming left V 4 bases short and J 0 bases short, with 10 bases between. This CDR3 has 14 amino acids. Germline values: CDR1 SGHVS, CDR2 FNYEAQ.

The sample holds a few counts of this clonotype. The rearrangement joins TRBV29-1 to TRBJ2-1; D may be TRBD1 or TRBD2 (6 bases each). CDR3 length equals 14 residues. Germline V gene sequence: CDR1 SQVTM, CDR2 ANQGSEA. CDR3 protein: CGADLGGTYNEQFF. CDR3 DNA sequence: TGCGGCGCCGACCTAGGGGGGACCTACAATGAGCAGTTCTTC.

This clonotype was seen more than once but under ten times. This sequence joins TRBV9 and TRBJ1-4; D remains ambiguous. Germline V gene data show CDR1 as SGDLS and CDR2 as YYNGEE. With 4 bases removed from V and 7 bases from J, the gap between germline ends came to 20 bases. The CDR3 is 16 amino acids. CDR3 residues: CASSPRGGLSGEKLFF. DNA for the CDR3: TGTGCCAGCAGCCCCCGCGGCGGTCTCTCTGGTGAAAAACTGTTTTTT.

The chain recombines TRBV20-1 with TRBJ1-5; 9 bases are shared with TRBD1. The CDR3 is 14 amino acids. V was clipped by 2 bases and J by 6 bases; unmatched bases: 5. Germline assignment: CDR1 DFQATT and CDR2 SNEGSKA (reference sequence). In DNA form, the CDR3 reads TGCAGTGCTAGAACCGGGACAGGGAGTCAGCCCCAGCATTTT. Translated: CSARTGTGSQPQHF.

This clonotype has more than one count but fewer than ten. The CDR3 bases are TGTGCCAGCAGTTTGACAGTATATGAGCAGTTCTTC. It specifies CASSLTVYEQFF. V is TRBV12-3 or TRBV12-4 and J is TRBJ2-1, with D possibly being TRBD1 (5 bases). With 3 bases removed from V and 8 bases from J, the gap between germline ends came to 8 bases. CDR3 length equals 12 residues.

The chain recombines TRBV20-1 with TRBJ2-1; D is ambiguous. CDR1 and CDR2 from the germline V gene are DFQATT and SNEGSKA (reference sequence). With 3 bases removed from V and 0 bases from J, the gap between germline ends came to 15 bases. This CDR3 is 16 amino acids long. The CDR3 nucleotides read TGCAGTGCTAGCACGGCGCGCCCGAGCTCCTACAATGAGCAGTTCTTC. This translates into CSASTARPSSYNEQFF.

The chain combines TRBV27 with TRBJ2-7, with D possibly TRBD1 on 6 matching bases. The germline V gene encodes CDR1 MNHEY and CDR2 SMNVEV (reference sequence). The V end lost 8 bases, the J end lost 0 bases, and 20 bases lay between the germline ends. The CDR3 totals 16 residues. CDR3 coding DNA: TGTGCCAGCTCCACCGACCTACAGGGCCTCTCCTACGAGCAGTACTTC. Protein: CASSTDLQGLSYEQYF.

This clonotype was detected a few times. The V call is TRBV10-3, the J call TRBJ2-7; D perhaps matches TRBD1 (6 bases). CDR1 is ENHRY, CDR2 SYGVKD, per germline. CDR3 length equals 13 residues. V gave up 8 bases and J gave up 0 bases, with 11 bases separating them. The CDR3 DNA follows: TGTGCCATCGGGAGACAGGTCTCCTACGAGCAGTACTTC. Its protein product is CAIGRQVSYEQYF.

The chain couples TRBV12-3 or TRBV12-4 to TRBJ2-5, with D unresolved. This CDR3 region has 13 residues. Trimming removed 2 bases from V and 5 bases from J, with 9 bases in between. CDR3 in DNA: TGTGCCAGCAGTTTAAGGCAGGTCGAGACCCAGTACTTC. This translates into CASSLRQVETQYF.

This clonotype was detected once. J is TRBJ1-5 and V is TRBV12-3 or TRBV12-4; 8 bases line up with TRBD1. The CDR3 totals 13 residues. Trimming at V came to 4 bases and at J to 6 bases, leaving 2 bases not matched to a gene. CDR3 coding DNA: TGTGCCAGCAGTTCGGACAGGGCTCAGCCCCAGCATTTT. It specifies CASSSDRAQPQHF.